Given below is one T cell receptor (beta chain) in context. Its antigen is not identified. Amplification used 60 Vbeta primers and 13 Jbeta primers. The protocol was immunoSEQ multiplex PCR, while the TCRdb copy is restricted to in-frame clones and leaves out a portion. Of 150,000 to 200,000 clones detected, over 75% appear once; the ten largest clones hold approximately 2%. The data belong to a study of cytomegalovirus exposure and HLA in healthy donors. Study as a whole: Ancestry clustering placed around 81% of about 400 genotyped donors in the Caucasian-associated cluster.

General study findings and limits: Most TCR sequences were uncommon, yet certain public TCRs appeared in many donors. Among the sequence variants, a highly shared cluster was likely an artifact of sequencing.

This clonotype was sampled from a woman younger than 45 in good health and CMV-seronegative. The sequenced sample was PBMCs.

The CDR3 protein is CASSSQRSGPSGANVLTF. CDR3 sequence (DNA): TGTGCCAGCAGCTCCCAAAGAAGTGGGCCCTCTGGGGCCAACGTCCTGACTTTC. The V call is TRBV9, the J call TRBJ2-6; D not certain. CDR1 and CDR2 (germline): SGDLS, YYNGEE. V dropped 4 bases and J dropped 0 bases, with 17 bases sitting between them. CDR3 size: 18 residues.